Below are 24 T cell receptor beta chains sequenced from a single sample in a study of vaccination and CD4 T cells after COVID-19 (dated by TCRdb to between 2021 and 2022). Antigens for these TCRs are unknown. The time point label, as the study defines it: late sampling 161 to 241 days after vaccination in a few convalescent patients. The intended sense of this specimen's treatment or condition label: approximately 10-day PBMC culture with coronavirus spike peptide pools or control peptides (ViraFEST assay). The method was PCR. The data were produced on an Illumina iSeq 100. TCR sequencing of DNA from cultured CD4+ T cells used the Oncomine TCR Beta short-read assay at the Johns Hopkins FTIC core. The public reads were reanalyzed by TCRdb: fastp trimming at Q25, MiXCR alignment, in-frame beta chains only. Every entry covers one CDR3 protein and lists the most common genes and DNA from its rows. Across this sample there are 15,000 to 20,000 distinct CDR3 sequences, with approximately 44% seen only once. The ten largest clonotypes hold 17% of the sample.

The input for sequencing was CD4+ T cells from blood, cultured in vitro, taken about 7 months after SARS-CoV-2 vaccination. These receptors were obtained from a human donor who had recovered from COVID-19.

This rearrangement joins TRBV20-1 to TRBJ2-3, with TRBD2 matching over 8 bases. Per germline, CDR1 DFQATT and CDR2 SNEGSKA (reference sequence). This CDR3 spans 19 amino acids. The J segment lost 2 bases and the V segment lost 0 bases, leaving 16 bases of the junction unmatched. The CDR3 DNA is TGCAGTGCTAGAGATCCTCTGGGGAGCGGGAGAGGGGACACAGATACGCAGTATTTT. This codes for CSARDPLGSGRGDTDTQYF.

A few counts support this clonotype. The CDR3 sequence is CASSLRSGGAAEQYF. In nucleotides, the CDR3 is TGTGCCAGCAGCTTGCGTAGCGGGGGGGCCGCCGAGCAGTACTTC. This chain connects TRBV5-4 to TRBJ2-1, with 11 bases matching TRBD2. The assigned J gene may be wrong: the sequence end matches TRBJ2-7 better. Germline values: CDR1 SGHNT, CDR2 YYREEE (reference sequence). CDR3 length: 15 residues.

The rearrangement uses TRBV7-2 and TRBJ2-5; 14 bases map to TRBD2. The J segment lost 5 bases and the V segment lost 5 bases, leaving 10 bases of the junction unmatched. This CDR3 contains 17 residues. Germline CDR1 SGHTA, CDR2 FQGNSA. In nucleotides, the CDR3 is TGTGCCAGCAGCAGGACTAGCGGGGGGCCCCTATTGGAGACCCAGTACTTC. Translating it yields CASSRTSGGPLLETQYF.

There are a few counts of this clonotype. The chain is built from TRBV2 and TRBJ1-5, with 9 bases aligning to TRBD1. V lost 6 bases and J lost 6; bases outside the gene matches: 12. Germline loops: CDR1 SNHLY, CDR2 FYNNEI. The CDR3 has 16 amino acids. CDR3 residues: CASSREGTGFSQPQHF. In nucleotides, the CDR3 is TGTGCCAGCAGCAGAGAGGGGACAGGGTTTAGTCAGCCCCAGCATTTT.

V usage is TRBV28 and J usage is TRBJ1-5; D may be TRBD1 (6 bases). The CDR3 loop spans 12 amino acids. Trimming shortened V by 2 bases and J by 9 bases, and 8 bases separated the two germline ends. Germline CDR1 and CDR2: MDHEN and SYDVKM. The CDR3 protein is CASSLRGGPQHF. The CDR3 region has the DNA TGTGCCAGCAGTTTACGAGGGGGGCCCCAGCATTTT. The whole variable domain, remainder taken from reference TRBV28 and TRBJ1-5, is DVKVTQSSRYLVKRTGEKVFLECVQDMDHENMFWYRQDPGLGLRLIYFSYDVKMKEKGDIPEGYSVSREKKERFSLILESASTNQTSMYLCASSLRGGPQHFGDGTRLSIL.

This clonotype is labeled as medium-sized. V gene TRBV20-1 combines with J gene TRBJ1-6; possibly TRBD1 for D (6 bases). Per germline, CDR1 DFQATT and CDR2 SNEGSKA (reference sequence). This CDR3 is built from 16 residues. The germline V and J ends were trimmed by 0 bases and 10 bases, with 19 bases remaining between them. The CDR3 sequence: CSARDLRGGQWSPLHF. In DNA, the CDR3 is TGCAGTGCTAGAGATCTCCGCGGAGGACAGTGGTCACCCCTCCACTTT.

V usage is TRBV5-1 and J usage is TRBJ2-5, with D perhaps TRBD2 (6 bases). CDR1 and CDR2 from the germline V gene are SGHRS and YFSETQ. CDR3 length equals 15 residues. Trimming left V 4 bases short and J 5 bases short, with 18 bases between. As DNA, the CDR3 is TGCGCCAGCAGCCCGGGGGACTTTTTCATGGAGACCCAGTACTTC. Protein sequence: CASSPGDFFMETQYF.

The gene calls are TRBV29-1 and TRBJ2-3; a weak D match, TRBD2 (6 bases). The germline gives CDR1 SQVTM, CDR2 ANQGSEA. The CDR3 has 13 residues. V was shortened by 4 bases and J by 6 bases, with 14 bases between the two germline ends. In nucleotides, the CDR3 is TGCAGCGTTGCTACCGGGAGCTTCGATACGCAGTATTTT. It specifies CSVATGSFDTQYF.

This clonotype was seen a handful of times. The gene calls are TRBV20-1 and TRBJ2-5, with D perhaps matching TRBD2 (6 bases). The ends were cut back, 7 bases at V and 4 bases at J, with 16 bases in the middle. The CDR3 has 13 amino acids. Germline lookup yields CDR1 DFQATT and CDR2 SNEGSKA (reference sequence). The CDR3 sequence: CSGGGEDGETQYF. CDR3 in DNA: TGCAGTGGGGGCGGGGAGGATGGAGAGACCCAGTACTTC.

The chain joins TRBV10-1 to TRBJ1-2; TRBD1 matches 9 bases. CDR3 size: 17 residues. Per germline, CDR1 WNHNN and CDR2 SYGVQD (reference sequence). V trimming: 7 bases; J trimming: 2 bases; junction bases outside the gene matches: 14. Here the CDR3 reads CASTQLYRGRENYGYTF. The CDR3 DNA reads TGCGCCAGCACCCAACTTTACAGGGGGCGCGAAAACTATGGCTACACCTTC.

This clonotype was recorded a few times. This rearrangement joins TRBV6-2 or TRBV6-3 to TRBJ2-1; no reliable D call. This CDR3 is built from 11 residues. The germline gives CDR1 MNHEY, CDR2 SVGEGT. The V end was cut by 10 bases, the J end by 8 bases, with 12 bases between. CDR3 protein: CAIPPGDEQFF. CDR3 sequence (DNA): TGTGCCATCCCCCCTGGCGATGAGCAGTTCTTC.

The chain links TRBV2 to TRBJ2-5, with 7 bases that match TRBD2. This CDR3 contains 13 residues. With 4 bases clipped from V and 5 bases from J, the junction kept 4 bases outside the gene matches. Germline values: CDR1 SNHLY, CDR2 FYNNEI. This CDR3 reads CASSVRTRETQYF. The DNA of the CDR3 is TGTGCCAGCAGTGTTCGGACTAGGGAGACCCAGTACTTC. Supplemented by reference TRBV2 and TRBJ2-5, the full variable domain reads EPEVTQTPSHQVTQMGQEVILRCVPISNHLYFYWYRQILGQKVEFLVSFYNNEISEKSEIFDDQFSVERPDGSNFTLKIRSTKLEDSAMYFCASSVRTRETQYFGPGTRLLVL.

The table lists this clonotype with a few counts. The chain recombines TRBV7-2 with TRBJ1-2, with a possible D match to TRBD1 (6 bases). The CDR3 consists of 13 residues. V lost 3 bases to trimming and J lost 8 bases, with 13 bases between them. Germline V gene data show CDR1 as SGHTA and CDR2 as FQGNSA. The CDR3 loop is CASSFQQGRGYTF. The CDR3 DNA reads TGTGCCAGCAGCTTCCAACAGGGAAGGGGCTACACCTTC. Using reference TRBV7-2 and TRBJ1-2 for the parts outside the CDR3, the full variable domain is GAGVSQSPSNKVTEKGKDVELRCDPISGHTALYWYRQSLGQGLEFLIYFQGNSAPDKSGLPSDRFSAERTGGSVSTLTIQRTQQEDSAVYLCASSFQQGRGYTFGSGTRLTVV.

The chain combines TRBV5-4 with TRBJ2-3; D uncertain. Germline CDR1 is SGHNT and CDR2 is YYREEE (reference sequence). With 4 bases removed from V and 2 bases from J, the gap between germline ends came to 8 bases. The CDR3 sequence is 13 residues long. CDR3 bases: TGTGCCAGCAGCGCTACCTCCACAGATACGCAGTATTTT. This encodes CASSATSTDTQYF.

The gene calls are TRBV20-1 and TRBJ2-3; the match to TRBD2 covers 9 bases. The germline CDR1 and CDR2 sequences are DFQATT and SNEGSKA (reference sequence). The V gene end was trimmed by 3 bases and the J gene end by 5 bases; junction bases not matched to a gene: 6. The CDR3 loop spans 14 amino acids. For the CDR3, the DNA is TGCAGTGCTAGTGTAGCGGGAGAGGGAGATACGCAGTATTTT. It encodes CSASVAGEGDTQYF.

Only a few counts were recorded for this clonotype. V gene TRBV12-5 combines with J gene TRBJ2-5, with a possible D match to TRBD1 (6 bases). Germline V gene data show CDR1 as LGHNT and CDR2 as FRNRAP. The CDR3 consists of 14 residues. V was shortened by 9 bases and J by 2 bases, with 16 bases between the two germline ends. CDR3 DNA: TGTGCTAGCCGGTTAGGACAGACACAAGAGACCCAGTACTTC. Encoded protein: CASRLGQTQETQYF.

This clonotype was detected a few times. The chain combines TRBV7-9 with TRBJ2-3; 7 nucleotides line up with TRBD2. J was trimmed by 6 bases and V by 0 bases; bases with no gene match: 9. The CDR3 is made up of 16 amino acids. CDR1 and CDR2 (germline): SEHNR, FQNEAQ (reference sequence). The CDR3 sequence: CASSLAAGRGKDTQYF. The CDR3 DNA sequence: TGTGCCAGCAGCTTAGCCGCGGGGCGGGGGAAGGATACGCAGTATTTT.

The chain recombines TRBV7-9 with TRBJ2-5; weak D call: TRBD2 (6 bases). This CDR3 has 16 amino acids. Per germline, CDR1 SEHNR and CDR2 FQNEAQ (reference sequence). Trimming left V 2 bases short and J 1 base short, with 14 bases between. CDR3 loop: CASSLYSGGRQETQYF. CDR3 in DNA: TGTGCCAGCAGCTTATATAGCGGAGGCCGCCAAGAGACCCAGTACTTC.

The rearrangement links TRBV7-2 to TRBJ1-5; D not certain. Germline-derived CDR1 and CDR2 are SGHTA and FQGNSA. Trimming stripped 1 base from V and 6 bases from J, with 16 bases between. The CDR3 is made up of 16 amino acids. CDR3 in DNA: TGTGCCAGCAGCTTAGAGTTAGGTCGGGCTAGTCAGCCCCAGCATTTT. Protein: CASSLELGRASQPQHF. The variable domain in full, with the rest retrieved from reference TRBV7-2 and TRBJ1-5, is GAGVSQSPSNKVTEKGKDVELRCDPISGHTALYWYRQSLGQGLEFLIYFQGNSAPDKSGLPSDRFSAERTGGSVSTLTIQRTQQEDSAVYLCASSLELGRASQPQHFGDGTRLSIL.

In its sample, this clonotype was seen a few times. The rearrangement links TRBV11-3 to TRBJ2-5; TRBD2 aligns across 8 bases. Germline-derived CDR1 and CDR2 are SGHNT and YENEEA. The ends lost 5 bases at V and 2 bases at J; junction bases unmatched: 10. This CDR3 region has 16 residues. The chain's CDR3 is CASSPDGGESQETQYF. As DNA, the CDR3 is TGTGCCAGCAGCCCAGACGGGGGGGAATCTCAAGAGACCCAGTACTTC. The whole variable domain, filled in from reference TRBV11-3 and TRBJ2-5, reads EAGVVQSPRYKIIEKKQPVAFWCNPISGHNTLYWYLQNLGQGPELLIRYENEEAVDDSQLPKDRFSAERLKGVDSTLKIQPAELGDSAVYLCASSPDGGESQETQYFGPGTRLLVL.

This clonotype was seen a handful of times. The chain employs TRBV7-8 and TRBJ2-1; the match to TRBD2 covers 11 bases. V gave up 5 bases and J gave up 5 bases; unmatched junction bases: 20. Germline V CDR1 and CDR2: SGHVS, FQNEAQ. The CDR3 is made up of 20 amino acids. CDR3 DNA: TGTGCCAGCAGCCGTCGTTGGGGGGTAAGAGGGACTAGCGGAAACAATGAGCAGTTCTTC. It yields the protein CASSRRWGVRGTSGNNEQFF. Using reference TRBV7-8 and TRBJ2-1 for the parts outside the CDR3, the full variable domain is GAGVSQSPRYKVAKRGQDVALRCDPISGHVSLFWYQQALGQGPEFLTYFQNEAQLDKSGLPSDRFFAERPEGSVSTLKIQRTQQEDSAVYLCASSRRWGVRGTSGNNEQFFGPGTRLTVL.

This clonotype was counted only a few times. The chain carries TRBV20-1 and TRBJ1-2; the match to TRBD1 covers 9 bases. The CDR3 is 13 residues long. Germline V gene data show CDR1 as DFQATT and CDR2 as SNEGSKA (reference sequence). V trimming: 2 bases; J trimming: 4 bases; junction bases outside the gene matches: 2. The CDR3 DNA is TGCAGTGCTAGACGGGACAGGGCCTATGGCTACACCTTC. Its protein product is CSARRDRAYGYTF.

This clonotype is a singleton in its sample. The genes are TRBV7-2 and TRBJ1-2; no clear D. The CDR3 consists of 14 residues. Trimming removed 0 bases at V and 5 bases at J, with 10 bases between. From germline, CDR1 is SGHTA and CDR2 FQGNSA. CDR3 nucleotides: TGTGCCAGCAGCTTAGCGCGGGCAGCGTATGGCTACACCTTC. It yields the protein CASSLARAAYGYTF.

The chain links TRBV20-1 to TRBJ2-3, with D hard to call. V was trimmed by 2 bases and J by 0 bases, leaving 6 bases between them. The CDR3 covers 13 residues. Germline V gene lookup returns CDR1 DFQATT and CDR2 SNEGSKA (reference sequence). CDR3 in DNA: TGCAGTGCTAGACACACTAGCACAGATACGCAGTATTTT. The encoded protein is CSARHTSTDTQYF.